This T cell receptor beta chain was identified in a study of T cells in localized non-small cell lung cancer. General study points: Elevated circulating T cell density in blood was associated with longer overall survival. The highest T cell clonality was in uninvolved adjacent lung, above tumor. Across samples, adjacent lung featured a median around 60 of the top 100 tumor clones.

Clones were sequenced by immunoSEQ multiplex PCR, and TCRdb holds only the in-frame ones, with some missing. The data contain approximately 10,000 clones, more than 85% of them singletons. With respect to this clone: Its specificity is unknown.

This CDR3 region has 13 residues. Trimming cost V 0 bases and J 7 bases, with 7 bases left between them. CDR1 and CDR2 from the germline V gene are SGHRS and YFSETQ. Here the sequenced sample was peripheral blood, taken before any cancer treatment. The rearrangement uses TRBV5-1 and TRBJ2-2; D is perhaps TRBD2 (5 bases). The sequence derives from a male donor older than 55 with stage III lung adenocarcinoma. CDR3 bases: TGCGCCAGCAGCTTGGTTGGAGGCGGGGAGCTGTTTTTT. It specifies CASSLVGGGELFF.